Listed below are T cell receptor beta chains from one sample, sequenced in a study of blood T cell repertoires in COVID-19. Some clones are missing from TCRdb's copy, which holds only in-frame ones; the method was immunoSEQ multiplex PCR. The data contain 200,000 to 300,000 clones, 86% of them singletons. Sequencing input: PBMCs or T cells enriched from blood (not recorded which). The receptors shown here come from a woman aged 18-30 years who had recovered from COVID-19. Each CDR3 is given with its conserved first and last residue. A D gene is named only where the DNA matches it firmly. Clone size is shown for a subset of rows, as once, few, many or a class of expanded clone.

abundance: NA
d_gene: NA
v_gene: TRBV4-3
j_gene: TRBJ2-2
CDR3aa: CASSHPKGAAGELFF
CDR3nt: TGCGCCAGCAGCCACCCGAAGGGAGCGGCCGGGGAGCTGTTTTTT

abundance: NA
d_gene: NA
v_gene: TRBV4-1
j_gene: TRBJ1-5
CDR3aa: CASSQVGGGQPQHF
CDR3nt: TGCGCCAGCAGCCAAGTGGGGGGTGGCCAGCCCCAGCATTTT

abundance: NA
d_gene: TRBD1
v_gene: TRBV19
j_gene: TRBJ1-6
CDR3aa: CASAEGQGYSPLHF
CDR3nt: TGTGCCAGCGCCGAGGGACAGGGATATTCACCCCTCCACTTT

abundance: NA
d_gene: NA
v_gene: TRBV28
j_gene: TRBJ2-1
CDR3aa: CASSDRDSLNEQFF
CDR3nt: TGTGCCAGCAGTGATCGGGACTCCCTTAATGAGCAGTTCTTC

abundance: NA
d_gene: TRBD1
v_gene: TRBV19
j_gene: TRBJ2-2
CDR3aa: CASRQGANTGELFF
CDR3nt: TGTGCCAGTAGACAGGGGGCAAACACCGGGGAGCTGTTTTTT

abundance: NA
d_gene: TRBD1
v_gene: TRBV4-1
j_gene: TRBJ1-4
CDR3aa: CASSQASGTGTTNEKLFF
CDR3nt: TGCGCCAGCAGCCAAGCTTCCGGGACAGGGACTACTAATGAAAAACTGTTTTTT

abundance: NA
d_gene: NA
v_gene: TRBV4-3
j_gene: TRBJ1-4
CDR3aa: CASSQGGGKLFF
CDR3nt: TGCGCCAGCAGCCAGGGAGGCGGAAAACTGTTTTTT

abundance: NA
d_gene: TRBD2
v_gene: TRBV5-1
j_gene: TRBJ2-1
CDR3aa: CASSWPGLAGGGDEQFF
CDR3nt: TGCGCCAGCAGCTGGCCGGGACTAGCGGGGGGTGGAGATGAGCAGTTCTTC

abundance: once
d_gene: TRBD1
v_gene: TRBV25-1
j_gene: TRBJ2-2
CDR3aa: CASSEGWTGNTGELFF
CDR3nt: TGTGCCAGCAGTGAAGGATGGACAGGCAACACCGGGGAGCTGTTTTTT

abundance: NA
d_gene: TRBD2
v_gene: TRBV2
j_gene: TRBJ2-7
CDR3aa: CASIQRGVHYEQYF
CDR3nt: TGTGCCAGCATCCAGCGGGGGGTCCACTACGAGCAGTACTTC

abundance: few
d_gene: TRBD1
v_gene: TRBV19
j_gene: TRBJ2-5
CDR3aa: CASLDRVSETQYF
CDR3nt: TGTGCCAGCTTGGACAGGGTGTCAGAGACCCAGTACTTC

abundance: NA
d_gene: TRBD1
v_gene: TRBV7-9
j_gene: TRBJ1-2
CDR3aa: CASSSGTGGVYGYTF
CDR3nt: TGTGCCAGCAGCTCCGGGACAGGGGGTGTCTATGGCTACACCTTC

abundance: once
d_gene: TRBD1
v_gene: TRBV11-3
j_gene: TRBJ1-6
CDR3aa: CASSLDPGGNSPLHF
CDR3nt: TGTGCCAGCAGCTTAGATCCAGGGGGTAATTCACCCCTCCACTTT

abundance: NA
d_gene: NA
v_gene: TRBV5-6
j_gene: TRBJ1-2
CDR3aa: CASSLQGVGGYTF
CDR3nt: TGTGCCAGCAGCTTACAGGGTGTGGGTGGCTACACCTTC

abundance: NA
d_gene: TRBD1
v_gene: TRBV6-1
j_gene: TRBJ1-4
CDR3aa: CASSDLRGQGKLFF
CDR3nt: TGTGCCAGCAGTGACCTCAGGGGGCAAGGAAAACTGTTTTTT

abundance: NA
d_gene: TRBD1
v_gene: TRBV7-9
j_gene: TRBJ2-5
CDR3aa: CASSWTTGDSQYF
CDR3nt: TGTGCCAGCAGCTGGACAACAGGGGATTCCCAGTACTTC

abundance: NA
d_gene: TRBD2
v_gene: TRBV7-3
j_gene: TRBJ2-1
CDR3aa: CASSTIAGEHNEQFF
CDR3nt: TGTGCCAGCAGCACAATAGCGGGAGAGCACAATGAGCAGTTCTTC

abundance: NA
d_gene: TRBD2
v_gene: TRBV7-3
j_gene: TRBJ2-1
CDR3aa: CASTAVAGTFNEQFF
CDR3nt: TGTGCCAGCACCGCCGTAGCGGGGACGTTCAATGAGCAGTTCTTC

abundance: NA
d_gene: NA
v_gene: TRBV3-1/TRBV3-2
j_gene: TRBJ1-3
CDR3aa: CASSQDRGAGNTIYF
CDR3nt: TGTGCCAGCAGCCAAGATCGGGGGGCTGGAAACACCATATATTTT

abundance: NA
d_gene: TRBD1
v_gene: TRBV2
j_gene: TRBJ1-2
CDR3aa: CASSQGQANGYTF
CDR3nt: TGTGCCAGCAGTCAGGGACAGGCGAATGGCTACACCTTC

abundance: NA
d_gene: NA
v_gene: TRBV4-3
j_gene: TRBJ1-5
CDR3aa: CASSQEQGNQPQHF
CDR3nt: TGCGCCAGCAGCCAAGAACAGGGTAATCAGCCCCAGCATTTT

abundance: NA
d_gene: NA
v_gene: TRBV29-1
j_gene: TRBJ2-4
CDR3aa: CSVDSGSKNIQYF
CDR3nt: TGCAGCGTTGATTCAGGATCCAAAAACATTCAGTACTTC

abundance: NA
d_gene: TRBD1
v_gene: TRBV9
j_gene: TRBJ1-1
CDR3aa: CASSADRGRDEAFF
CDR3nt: TGTGCCAGCAGCGCAGACAGGGGGAGGGATGAAGCTTTCTTT

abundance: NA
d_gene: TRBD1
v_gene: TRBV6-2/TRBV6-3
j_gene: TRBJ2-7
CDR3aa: CASSGRDRGAEQYF
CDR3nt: TGTGCCAGCAGCGGCCGGGACAGGGGCGCCGAGCAGTACTTC

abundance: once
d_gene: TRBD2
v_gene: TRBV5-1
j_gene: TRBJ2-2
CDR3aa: CASSLGGLAGRTGELFF
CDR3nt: TGCGCCAGCAGCTTGGGCGGACTAGCGGGAAGGACCGGGGAGCTGTTTTTT

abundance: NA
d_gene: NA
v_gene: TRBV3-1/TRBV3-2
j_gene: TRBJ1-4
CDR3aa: CASSEYRDLEKLFF
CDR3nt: TGTGCCAGCAGCGAATACAGGGATCTGGAAAAACTGTTTTTT

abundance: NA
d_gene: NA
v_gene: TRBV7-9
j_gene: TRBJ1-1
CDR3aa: CASSLAARQQNTEAFF
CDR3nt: TGTGCCAGCAGCTTAGCAGCACGACAGCAGAACACTGAAGCTTTCTTT

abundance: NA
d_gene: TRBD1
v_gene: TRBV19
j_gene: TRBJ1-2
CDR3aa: CATRDKGQGAYGYTF
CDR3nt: TGTGCCACTCGAGACAAAGGACAGGGGGCTTATGGCTACACCTTC

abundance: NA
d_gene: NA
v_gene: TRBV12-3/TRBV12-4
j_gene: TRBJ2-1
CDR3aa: CASSPGSYNEQFF
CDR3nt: TGTGCCAGCAGTCCGGGGTCCTACAATGAGCAGTTCTTC

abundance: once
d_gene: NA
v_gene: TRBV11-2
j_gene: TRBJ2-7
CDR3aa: CASSQTTRVRYEQYF
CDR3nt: TGTGCCAGCAGCCAGACGACGAGGGTAAGGTACGAGCAGTACTTC

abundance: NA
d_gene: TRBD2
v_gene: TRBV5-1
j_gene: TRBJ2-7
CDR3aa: CASSLGPGLAGRYEQYF
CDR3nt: TGCGCCAGCAGCTTGGGCCCCGGACTAGCGGGACGTTACGAGCAGTACTTC

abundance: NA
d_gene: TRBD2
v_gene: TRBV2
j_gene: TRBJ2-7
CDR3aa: CASRGASGRGEQYF
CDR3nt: TGTGCCAGCAGGGGGGCTAGCGGGAGGGGCGAGCAGTACTTC

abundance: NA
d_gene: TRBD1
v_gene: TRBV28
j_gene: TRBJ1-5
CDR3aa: CASRTGEVQPQHF
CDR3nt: TGTGCCAGCAGGACAGGGGAGGTTCAGCCCCAGCATTTT

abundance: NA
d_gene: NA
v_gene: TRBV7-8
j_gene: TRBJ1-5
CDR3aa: CASSLGRLGNQPQHF
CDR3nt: TGTGCCAGCAGCTTAGGGAGGTTAGGCAATCAGCCCCAGCATTTT

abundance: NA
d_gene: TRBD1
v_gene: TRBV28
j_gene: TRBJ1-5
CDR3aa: CASSWTGDGNQPQHF
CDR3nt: TGTGCCAGCAGTTGGACAGGGGATGGCAATCAGCCCCAGCATTTT

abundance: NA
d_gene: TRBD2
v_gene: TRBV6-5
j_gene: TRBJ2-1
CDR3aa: CASSYRTSGVNEQFF
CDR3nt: TGTGCCAGCAGTTACAGGACTAGCGGGGTAAATGAGCAGTTCTTC

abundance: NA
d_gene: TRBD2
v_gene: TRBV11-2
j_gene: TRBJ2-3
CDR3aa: CASSPGSGGSTDTQYF
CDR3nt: TGTGCCAGCAGCCCGGGTAGCGGGGGATCCACAGATACGCAGTATTTT

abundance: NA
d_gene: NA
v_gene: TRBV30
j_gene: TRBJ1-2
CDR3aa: CAWGVQGSYGYTF
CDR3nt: TGTGCCTGGGGTGTGCAGGGGAGCTATGGCTACACCTTC

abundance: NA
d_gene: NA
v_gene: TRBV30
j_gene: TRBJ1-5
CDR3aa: CAWRGPEGQPQHF
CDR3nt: TGTGCCTGGAGAGGGCCCGAGGGCCAGCCCCAGCATTTT

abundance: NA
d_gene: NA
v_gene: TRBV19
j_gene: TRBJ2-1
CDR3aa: CASSSGTHGNEQFF
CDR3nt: TGTGCCAGTAGTAGCGGGACGCACGGCAATGAGCAGTTCTTC

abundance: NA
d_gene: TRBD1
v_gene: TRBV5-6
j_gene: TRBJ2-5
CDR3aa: CASSRTGLQETQYF
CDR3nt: TGTGCCAGCAGCCGGACAGGCCTCCAAGAGACCCAGTACTTC

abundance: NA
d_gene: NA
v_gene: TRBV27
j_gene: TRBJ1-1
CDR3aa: CASSLTRNTEAFF
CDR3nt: TGTGCCAGCAGTTTAACGAGGAACACTGAAGCTTTCTTT

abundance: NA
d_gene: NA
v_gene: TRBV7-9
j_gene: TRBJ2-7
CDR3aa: CASSLSLAGLSYEQYF
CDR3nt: TGTGCCAGCAGCTTAAGTCTGGCGGGCCTCTCCTACGAGCAGTACTTC

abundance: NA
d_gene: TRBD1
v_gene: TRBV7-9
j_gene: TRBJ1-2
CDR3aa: CASSSGQLTNYGYTF
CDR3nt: TGTGCCAGCAGCTCGGGACAGTTGACTAACTATGGCTACACCTTC

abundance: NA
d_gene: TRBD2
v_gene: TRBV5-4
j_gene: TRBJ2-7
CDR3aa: CASSTRTSGRAAEQYF
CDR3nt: TGTGCCAGCAGCACCCGGACTAGCGGGAGGGCCGCCGAGCAGTACTTC

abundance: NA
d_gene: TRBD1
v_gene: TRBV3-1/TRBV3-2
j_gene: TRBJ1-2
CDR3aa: CASTRGQGAIGYTF
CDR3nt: TGTGCCAGCACCAGGGGACAGGGGGCTATTGGCTACACCTTC

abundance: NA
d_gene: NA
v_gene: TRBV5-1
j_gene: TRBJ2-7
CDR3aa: CASSLVRGSNEQYF
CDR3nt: TGCGCCAGCAGCTTGGTTAGGGGATCTAACGAGCAGTACTTC

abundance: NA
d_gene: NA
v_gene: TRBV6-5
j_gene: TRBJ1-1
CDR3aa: CASRGTNMNTEAFF
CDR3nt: TGTGCCAGCAGAGGGACAAACATGAACACTGAAGCTTTCTTT

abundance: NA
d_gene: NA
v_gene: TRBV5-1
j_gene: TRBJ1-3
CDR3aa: CASSLRPLGSSGNTIYF
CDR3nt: TGCGCCAGCAGCTTGAGACCCTTGGGGAGCTCTGGAAACACCATATATTTT

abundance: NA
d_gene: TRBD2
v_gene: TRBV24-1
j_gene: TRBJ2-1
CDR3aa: CATSRGTSGGNEQFF
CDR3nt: TGTGCCACCAGCCGCGGGACTAGCGGGGGGAATGAGCAGTTCTTC

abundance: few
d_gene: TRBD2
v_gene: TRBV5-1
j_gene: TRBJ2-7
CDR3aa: CASSLPSGVYEQYF
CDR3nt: TGCGCCAGCAGCTTGCCTAGCGGAGTTTACGAGCAGTACTTC

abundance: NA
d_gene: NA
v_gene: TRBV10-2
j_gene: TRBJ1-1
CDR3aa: CASSESRVGGEAFF
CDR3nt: TGCGCCAGCAGTGAGTCGCGGGTAGGCGGGGAAGCTTTCTTT

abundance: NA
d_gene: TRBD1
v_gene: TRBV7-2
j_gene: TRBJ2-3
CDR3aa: CASSPQGVMDTQYF
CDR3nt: TGTGCCAGCAGCCCACAGGGGGTTATGGATACGCAGTATTTT